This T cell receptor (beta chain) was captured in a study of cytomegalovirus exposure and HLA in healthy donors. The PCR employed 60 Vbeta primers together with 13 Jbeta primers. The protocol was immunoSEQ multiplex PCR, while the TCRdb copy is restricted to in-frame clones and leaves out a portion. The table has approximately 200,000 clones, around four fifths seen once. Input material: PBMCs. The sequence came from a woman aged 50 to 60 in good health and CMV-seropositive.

CDR3 DNA sequence: TGCGCCAGCAGCAGCAGGCCCGACTACGAGCAGTACTTC. Amino acid sequence: CASSSRPDYEQYF. The chain has TRBV5-1 and TRBJ2-7; no reliable D call. Between the trimmed V and J ends, which lost 4 bases and 3 bases, there was a span of 11 bases. The CDR3 has 13 amino acids. Germline V gives CDR1 SGHRS, CDR2 YFSETQ. The full variable domain, with the rest looked up from reference TRBV5-1 and TRBJ2-7, is KAGVTQTPRYLIKTRGQQVTLSCSPISGHRSVSWYQQTPGQGLQFLFEYFSETQRNKGNFPGRFSGRQFSNSRSEMNVSTLELGDSALYLCASSSRPDYEQYFGPGTRLTVT.